Below, one TCR beta chain is given with its context. The data were obtained in a study of early T cells in non-severe SARS-CoV-2 infection. V lost 3 bases and J 1 base, leaving 15 bases between the germline ends. CDR3 size: 17 residues. Germline CDR1 is WNHNN and CDR2 is SYGVQD (reference sequence). Researchers attached unique molecular identifiers to individual cDNA molecules. Each CDR3 protein is one row after TCRdb ran MiXCR on the 5' RACE reads. The data contain tens of thousands of distinct CDR3 sequences, approximately 5.6% of them singletons. The sample comprised whole blood. This chain joins TRBV10-1 and TRBJ2-2; D is perhaps TRBD2 (6 bases). This receptor was identified in an adult who was a healthcare worker with PCR-confirmed SARS-CoV-2 infection or an uninfected control (not recorded which). CDR3 amino acids: CASSDNRDFWNTGELFF. DNA of the CDR3: TGCGCCAGCAGTGATAATAGGGACTTCTGGAACACCGGGGAGCTGTTTTTT.